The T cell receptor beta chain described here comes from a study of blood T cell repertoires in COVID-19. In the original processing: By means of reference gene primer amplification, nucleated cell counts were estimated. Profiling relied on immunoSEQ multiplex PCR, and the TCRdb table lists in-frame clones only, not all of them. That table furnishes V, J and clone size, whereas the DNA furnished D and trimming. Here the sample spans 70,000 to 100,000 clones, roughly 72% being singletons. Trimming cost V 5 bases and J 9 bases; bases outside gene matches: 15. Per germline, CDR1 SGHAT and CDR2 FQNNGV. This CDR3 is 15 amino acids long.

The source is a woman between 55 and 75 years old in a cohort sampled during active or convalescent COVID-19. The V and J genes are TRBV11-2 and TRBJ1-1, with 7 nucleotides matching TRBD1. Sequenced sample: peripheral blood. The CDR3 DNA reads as TGTGCCAGCAGCGCCCCCGGGACAGCTAGCAAGCAAGCTTTCTTT. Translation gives CASSAPGTASKQAFF.